Below, one TCR beta chain is given with its context. This clonotype appeared a few times. Its antigen target is currently unknown. Base qualities are missing; no much larger clone stands one base away. These data are taken from a study of T cell repertoires in cytomegalovirus infection (dated by TCRdb to between 2018 and 2021). About the full investigation: The peptide stimulations were aimed at well-studied HLA-B-restricted epitopes as well as recently identified HLA-C-restricted CMV epitopes, whose presentation resists viral immunomodulation. The HLA type of each donor mattered for the analysis, because public TCR beta signatures pointed to carriage of CMV infection along with the matching HLA type. Overall study outcomes, separate from this receptor: Cumulative frequency of public TCR beta family members discriminated carriers of CMV infection plus the relevant HLA type in this cohort and an independent 352-donor cohort. The ex vivo response was dominated by HLA-C-restricted CMV-specific TCR beta clonotypes, which also provided the single most frequent clonotype in two of eight donors.

The label giving this sample's treatment or condition can be read as: in vitro stimulation with specific CMV peptide epitopes to enrich CMV-specific T cells. The instrument given in TCRdb is Illumina HiSeq 1500. TCRdb reran the public reads through fastp at Q25 and MiXCR, keeping productive beta chains. Every CDR3 protein is listed once, alongside the most common genes and DNA of its rows. Within this sample are fewer than 900,000 distinct CDR3 sequences, with 25% to 35% of them counted one time only. The leading ten clones occupy under 15% of the sample. This specimen was cultured CD8+ T cells from PBMCs, taken from culture after CMV antigen stimulation. This receptor was identified in a human donor in good health (CMV status not recorded). Some clones in this sample may be carry-over from other donors' samples.

Here the CDR3 is given as CASSLIWARTSGNTIYF. In nucleotides, the sequence is TGTGCCAGCAGCTTAATCTGGGCAAGGACCTCTGGAAACACCATATATTTT. The sequence links TRBV7-9 to TRBJ1-3, with the identity of the D gene unclear. Taken from the germline V gene (reference sequence), the CDR1 and CDR2 loops are SEHNR and FQNEAQ. V and J lose 2 bases and 0 bases, and a span of 14 bases separates them. Including the terminal cysteine and phenylalanine, the CDR3 comprises 17 residues. The entry retains the CDR3 DNA only, 51 bases that are in frame from base 1.